Each of the 9 T cell receptor beta chains below was sequenced from the same sample in a study of response to subunit inactivated influenza vaccine. Via MiXCR, TCRdb re-called the RT-PCR reads, giving one row per CDR3 protein. Here the sample spans 650,000 or so distinct CDR3 sequences, less than 15% being singletons. The sequences come from PBMCs from blood, collected roughly 15 days before vaccination. All receptors come from a man between 50 and 59 years old who received an inactivated influenza vaccine.

The chain uses TRBV6-2 or TRBV6-3 and TRBJ2-1; 10 bases line up with TRBD2. The CDR3 is 13 residues long. Germline trimming cut 8 bases from V and 9 bases from J; bases unmatched to any gene: 7. The germline V gene encodes CDR1 MNHEY and CDR2 SVGEGT. The CDR3 spells CASVGLAKVEQFF. Here the CDR3 DNA reads TGTGCCAGCGTGGGACTAGCGAAGGTTGAGCAGTTCTTC.

This clonotype has at least ten counts. The chain joins TRBV12-3 or TRBV12-4 to TRBJ2-4; 8 nucleotides match TRBD1. The CDR3 covers 13 residues. Trimming took 6 bases from V and 7 from J; bases not matched to a gene: 5. Here the CDR3 DNA reads TGTGCCAGCAGGCCGGGACAGGCCAACATTCAGTACTTC. Translated, it gives CASRPGQANIQYF.

This clonotype was seen only a few times. The gene calls are TRBV4-3 and TRBJ1-1; D ambiguous. Germline-derived CDR1 and CDR2 are LGHNA and YSLEER. Trimming pared 0 bases from V and 4 bases from J, leaving 6 bases between. The CDR3 is 13 residues long. CDR3 sequence: CASSQDSGTEAFF. CDR3 in DNA: TGCGCCAGCAGCCAAGATTCAGGCACTGAAGCTTTCTTT.

This clonotype came up many times. This chain joins TRBV3-1 and TRBJ1-5; D not resolved. Germline V lookup: CDR1 LGHDT, CDR2 YNNKEL (reference sequence). This CDR3 comprises 15 residues. Trimming took 2 bases from V and 11 from J, leaving 19 bases between them. In DNA, the CDR3 is TGTGCCAGCAGCCAAAGTGTCAGGTCCGGTGGGTCCCAGCATTTT. This encodes CASSQSVRSGGSQHF.

For the CDR3, the DNA is TGTGCCAGCAGTTTTGCGACAGGAGCCTACGAGCAGTACTTC. This gives the protein CASSFATGAYEQYF. This rearrangement joins TRBV12-3 or TRBV12-4 to TRBJ2-7, with D perhaps matching TRBD1 (6 bases). The CDR3 consists of 14 residues. V was pared by 3 bases and J by 2 bases, with 11 bases between.

This clonotype occurred a few times. The V call is TRBV3-1, the J call TRBJ1-1; D is ambiguous. V was cut by 0 bases and J by 1 base, with 6 bases left in between. Germline V gene data show CDR1 as LGHDT and CDR2 as YNNKEL (reference sequence). The CDR3 spans 14 residues. This CDR3 is CASSQDGRNTEAFF. For the CDR3, the DNA is TGTGCCAGCAGCCAAGACGGGAGGAACACTGAAGCTTTCTTT. The variable domain in full, completed from reference TRBV3-1 and TRBJ1-1, reads DTAVSQTPKYLVTQMGNDKSIKCEQNLGHDTMYWYKQDSKKFLKIMFSYNNKELIINETVPNRFSPKSPDKAHLNLHINSLELGDSAVYFCASSQDGRNTEAFFGQGTRLTVV.

The genes are TRBV10-2 and TRBJ2-2, with D perhaps matching TRBD1 (6 bases). Looked up from germline, CDR1 is WSHSY and CDR2 is SAAADI. V dropped 10 bases and J dropped 3 bases, with 15 bases sitting between them. The CDR3 sequence is 14 residues long. The CDR3 DNA follows: TGCGCCACCGCTACAGGGTTGGACACCGGGGAGCTGTTTTTT. Its protein is CATATGLDTGELFF.

The chain joins TRBV6-5 to TRBJ1-2; a weak D match, TRBD1 (6 bases). CDR3 length: 15 amino acids. Germline V gene lookup returns CDR1 MNHEY and CDR2 SVGAGI. V lost 2 bases, J lost 2 bases, and 12 bases lay in between. The CDR3 loop reads CASSYQITGNYGYTF. DNA of the CDR3: TGTGCCAGCAGTTACCAAATAACAGGGAACTATGGCTACACCTTC.

This clonotype was detected a few times. This chain links TRBV7-6 with TRBJ2-7; 8 nucleotides agree with TRBD2. This CDR3 contains 14 residues. The ends lost 5 bases at V and 5 bases at J; junction bases unmatched: 8. Germline values: CDR1 SGHVS, CDR2 FNYEAQ. The CDR3 is CASSPGTSFHEQYF. For the CDR3, the DNA is TGTGCCAGCAGCCCGGGGACTAGTTTCCACGAGCAGTACTTC.